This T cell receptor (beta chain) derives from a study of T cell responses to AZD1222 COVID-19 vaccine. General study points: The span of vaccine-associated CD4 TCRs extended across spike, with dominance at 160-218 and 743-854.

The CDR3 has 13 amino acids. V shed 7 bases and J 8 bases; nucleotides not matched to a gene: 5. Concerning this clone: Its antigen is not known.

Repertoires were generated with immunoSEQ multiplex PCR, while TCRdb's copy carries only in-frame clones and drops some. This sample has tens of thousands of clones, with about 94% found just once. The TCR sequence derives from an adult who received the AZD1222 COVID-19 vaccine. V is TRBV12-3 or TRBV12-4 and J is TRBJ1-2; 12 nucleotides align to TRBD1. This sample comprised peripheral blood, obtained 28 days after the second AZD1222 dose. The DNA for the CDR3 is TGTGCCAGCACCGGGGACAGGGGGCGAGGCTACACCTTC. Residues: CASTGDRGRGYTF.